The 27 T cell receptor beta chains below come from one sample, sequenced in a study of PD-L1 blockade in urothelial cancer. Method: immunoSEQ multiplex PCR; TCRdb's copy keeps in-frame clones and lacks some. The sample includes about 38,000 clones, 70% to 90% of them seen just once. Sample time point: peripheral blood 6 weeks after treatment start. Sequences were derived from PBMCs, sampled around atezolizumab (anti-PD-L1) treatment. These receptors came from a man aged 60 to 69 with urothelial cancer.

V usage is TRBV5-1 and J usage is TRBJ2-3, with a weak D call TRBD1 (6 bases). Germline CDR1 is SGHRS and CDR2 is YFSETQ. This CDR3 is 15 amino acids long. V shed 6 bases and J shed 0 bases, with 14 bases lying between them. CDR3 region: CASKRTAPSTDTQYF. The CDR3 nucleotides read TGCGCCAGCAAACGGACAGCCCCTAGCACAGATACGCAGTATTTT.

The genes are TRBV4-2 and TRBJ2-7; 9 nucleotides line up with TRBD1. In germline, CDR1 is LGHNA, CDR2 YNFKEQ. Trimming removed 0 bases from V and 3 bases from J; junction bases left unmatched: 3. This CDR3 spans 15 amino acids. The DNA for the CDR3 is TGTGCCAGCAGCCAAGATGAGACAGGGGGCTACGAGCAGTACTTC. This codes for CASSQDETGGYEQYF.

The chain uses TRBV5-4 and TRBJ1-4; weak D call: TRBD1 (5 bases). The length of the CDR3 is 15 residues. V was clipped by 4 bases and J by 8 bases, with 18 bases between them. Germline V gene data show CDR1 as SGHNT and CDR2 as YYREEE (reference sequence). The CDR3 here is CASSPLAGEREKLFF. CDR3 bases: TGTGCCAGCAGCCCCCTCGCGGGGGAGCGAGAAAAACTGTTTTTT.

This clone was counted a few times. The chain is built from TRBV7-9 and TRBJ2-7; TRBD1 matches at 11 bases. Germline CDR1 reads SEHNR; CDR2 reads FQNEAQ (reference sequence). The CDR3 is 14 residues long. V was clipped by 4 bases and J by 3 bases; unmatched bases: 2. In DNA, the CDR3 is TGTGCCAGCAGCTGGGACAGGGGGGTCTACGAGCAGTACTTC. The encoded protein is CASSWDRGVYEQYF.

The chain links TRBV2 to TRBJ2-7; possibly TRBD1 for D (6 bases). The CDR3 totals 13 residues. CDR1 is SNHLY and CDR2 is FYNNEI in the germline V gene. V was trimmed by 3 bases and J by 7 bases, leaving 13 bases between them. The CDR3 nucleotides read TGTGCCAGCAGTGACCGGACAGTTAGAGAGCAGTACTTC. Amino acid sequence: CASSDRTVREQYF.

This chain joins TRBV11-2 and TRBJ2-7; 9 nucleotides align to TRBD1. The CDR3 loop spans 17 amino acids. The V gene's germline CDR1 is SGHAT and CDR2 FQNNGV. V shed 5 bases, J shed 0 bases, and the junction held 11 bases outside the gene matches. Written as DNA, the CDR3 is TGTGCCAGCAGCCCAGACAGGGGGAGAGGGGCCTCCTACGAGCAGTACTTC. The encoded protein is CASSPDRGRGASYEQYF.

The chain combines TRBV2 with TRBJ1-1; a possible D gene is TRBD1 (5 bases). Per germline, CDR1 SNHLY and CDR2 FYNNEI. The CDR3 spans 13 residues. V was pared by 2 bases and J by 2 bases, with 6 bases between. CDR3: CASSEQGNTEAFF. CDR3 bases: TGTGCCAGCAGTGAACAGGGAAACACTGAAGCTTTCTTT.

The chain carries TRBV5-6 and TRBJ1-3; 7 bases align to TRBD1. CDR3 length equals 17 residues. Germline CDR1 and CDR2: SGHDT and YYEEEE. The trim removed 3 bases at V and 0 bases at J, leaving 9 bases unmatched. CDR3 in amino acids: CASSSVTGSSSGNTIYF. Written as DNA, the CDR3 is TGTGCCAGCAGCTCAGTGACAGGGTCGAGCTCTGGAAACACCATATATTTT.

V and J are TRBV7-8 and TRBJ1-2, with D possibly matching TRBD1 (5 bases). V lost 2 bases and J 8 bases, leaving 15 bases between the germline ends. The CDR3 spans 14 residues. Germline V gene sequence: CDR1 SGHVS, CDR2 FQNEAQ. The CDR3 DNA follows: TGTGCCAGCAGCTTAAGCAGGGCCAATAAAGGCTACACCTTC. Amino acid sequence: CASSLSRANKGYTF.

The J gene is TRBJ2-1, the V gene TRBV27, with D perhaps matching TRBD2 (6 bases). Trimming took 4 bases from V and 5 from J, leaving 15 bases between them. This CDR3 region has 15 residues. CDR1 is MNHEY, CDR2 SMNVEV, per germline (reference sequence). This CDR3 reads CASSSPGAGNNEQFF. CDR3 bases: TGTGCCAGCAGTTCACCCGGGGCGGGGAACAATGAGCAGTTCTTC.

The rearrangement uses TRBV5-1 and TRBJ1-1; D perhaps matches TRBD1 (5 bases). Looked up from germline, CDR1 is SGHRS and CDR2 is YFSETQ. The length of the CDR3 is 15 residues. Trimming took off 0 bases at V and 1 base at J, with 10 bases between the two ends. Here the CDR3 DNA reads TGCGCCAGCAGCTTGGACCCCAGGGCGAACACTGAAGCTTTCTTT. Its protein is CASSLDPRANTEAFF. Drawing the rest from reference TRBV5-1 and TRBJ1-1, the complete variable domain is KAGVTQTPRYLIKTRGQQVTLSCSPISGHRSVSWYQQTPGQGLQFLFEYFSETQRNKGNFPGRFSGRQFSNSRSEMNVSTLELGDSALYLCASSLDPRANTEAFFGQGTRLTVV.

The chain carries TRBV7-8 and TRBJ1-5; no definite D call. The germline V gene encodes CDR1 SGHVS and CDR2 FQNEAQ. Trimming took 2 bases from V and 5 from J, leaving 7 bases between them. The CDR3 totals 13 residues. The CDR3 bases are TGTGCCAGCAGCTTAATAGAAGATCAGCCCCAGCATTTT. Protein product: CASSLIEDQPQHF.

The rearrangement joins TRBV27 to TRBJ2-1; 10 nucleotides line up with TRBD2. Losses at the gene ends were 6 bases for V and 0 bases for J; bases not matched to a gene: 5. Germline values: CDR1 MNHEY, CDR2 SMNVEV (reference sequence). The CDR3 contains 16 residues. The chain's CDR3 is CASSPERGGSYNEQFF. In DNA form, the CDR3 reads TGTGCCAGCAGCCCCGAGCGGGGGGGCTCCTACAATGAGCAGTTCTTC.

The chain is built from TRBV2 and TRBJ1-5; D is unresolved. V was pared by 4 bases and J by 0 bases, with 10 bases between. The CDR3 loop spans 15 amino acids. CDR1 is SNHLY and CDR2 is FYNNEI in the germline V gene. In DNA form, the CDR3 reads TGTGCCAGCAGTGCGGGATCCAGTAGCAATCAGCCCCAGCATTTT. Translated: CASSAGSSSNQPQHF.

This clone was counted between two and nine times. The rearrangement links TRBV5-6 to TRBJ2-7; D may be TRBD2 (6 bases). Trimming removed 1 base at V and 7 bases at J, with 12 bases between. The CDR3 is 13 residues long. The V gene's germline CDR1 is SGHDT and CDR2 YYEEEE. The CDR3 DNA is TGTGCCAGCAGCTTGCCGGCGGGGTCGGAGCAGTACTTC. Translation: CASSLPAGSEQYF.

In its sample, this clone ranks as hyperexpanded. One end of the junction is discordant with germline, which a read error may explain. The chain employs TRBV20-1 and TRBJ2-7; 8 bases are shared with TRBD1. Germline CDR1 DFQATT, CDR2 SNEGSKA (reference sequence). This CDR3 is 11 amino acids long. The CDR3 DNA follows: TGCAGTGCTAGAGACGAAGGGGACAGGTATTTC. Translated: CSARDEGDRYF.

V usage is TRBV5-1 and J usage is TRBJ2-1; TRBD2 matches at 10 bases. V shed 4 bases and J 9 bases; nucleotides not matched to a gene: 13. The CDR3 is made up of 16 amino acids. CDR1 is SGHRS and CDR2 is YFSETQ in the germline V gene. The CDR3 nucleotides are TGCGCCAGCAGCCCAACTCTAGCGGGAGTCGTTTTTGAGCAGTTCTTC. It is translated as CASSPTLAGVVFEQFF. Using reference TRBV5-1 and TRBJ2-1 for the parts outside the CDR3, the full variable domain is KAGVTQTPRYLIKTRGQQVTLSCSPISGHRSVSWYQQTPGQGLQFLFEYFSETQRNKGNFPGRFSGRQFSNSRSEMNVSTLELGDSALYLCASSPTLAGVVFEQFFGPGTRLTVL.

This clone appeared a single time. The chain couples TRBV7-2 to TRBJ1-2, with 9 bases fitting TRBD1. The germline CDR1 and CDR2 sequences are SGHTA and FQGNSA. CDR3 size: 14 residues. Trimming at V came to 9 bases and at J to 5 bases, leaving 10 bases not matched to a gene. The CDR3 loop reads CASQPGQGRYGYTF. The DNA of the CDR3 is TGTGCCAGTCAACCGGGACAGGGAAGATATGGCTACACCTTC.

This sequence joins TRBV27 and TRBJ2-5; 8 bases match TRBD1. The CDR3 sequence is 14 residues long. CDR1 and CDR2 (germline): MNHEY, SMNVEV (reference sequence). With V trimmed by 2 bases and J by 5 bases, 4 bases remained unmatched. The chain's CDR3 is CASSLQGAGETQYF. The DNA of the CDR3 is TGTGCCAGCAGTTTACAGGGGGCTGGGGAGACCCAGTACTTC.

The CDR3 DNA is TGTGCCAGCAGGAGACGACAGACTGAAGCTTTCTTT. Translation gives CASRRRQTEAFF. The rearrangement joins TRBV6-5 to TRBJ1-1, with D maybe TRBD1 (5 bases). Germline lookup yields CDR1 MNHEY and CDR2 SVGAGI. V was pared by 6 bases and J by 5 bases, with 10 bases between. The CDR3 contains 12 residues.

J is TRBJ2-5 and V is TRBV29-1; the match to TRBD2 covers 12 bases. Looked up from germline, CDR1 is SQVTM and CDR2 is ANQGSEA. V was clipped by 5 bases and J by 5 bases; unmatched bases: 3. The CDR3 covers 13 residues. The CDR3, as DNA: TGCAGCGTTACCGGACTAGCGGGGGAGACCCAGTACTTC. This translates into CSVTGLAGETQYF.

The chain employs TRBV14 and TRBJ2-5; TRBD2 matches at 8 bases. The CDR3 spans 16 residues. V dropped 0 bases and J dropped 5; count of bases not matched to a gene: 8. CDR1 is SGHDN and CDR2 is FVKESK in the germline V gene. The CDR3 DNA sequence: TGTGCCAGCAGCCAAGACGCCGGGGGGGCTTGGGAGACCCAGTACTTC. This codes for CASSQDAGGAWETQYF. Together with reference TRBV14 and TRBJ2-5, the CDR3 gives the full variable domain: EAGVTQFPSHSVIEKGQTVTLRCDPISGHDNLYWYRRVMGKEIKFLLHFVKESKQDESGMPNNRFLAERTGGTYSTLKVQPAELEDSGVYFCASSQDAGGAWETQYFGPGTRLLVL.

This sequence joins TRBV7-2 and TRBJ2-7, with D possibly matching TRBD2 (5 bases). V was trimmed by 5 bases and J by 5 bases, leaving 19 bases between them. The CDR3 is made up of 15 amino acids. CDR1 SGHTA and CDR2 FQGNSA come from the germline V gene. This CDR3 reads CASSNPTAAMHEQYF. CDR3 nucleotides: TGTGCCAGCAGCAACCCCACAGCGGCGATGCACGAGCAGTACTTC.

DNA for the CDR3: TGTGCCAGCAGCTTCAGGGGGGCCTGGGGCTACACCTTC. Translation: CASSFRGAWGYTF. This sequence joins TRBV7-9 and TRBJ1-2; 7 bases map to TRBD1. Germline V gene lookup returns CDR1 SEHNR and CDR2 FQNEAQ (reference sequence). The CDR3 runs 13 residues. J gave up 8 bases and V 3 bases, and 6 bases lay outside the gene matches.

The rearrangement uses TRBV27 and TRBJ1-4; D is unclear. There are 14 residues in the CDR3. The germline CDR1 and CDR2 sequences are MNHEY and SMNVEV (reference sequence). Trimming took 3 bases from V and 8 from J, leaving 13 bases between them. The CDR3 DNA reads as TGTGCCAGCAGTTTTAGTGGTTTGAGAGAAAAACTGTTTTTT. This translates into CASSFSGLREKLFF.

CDR3 sequence reads: CAWSAFEGTEAFF. In nucleotides, the CDR3 is TGTGCCTGGAGTGCCTTTGAGGGCACTGAAGCTTTCTTT. This chain links TRBV30 with TRBJ1-1; D is undetermined. V lost 1 base, J lost 4 bases, and 10 bases lay in between. Per the germline V gene, CDR1 is GTSNPN and CDR2 is SVGIG (reference sequence). The CDR3 is 13 amino acids.

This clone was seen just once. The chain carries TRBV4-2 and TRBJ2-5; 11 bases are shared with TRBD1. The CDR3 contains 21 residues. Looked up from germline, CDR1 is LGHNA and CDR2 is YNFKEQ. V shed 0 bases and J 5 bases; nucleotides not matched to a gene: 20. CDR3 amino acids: CASSQEFRGQGAMGSGETQYF. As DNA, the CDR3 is TGTGCCAGCAGCCAAGAATTCAGAGGACAGGGGGCTATGGGGTCCGGGGAGACCCAGTACTTC.